This T cell receptor beta chain was documented in a study of blood T cell repertoires in COVID-19. Across the study: Acute and convalescent COVID-19 samples came from the United States, Italy and Spain.

The CDR3 covers 13 residues. Germline CDR1 is MDHEN and CDR2 is SYDVKM. The V and J ends lost 6 bases and 5 bases respectively, with 14 bases between them. Sequenced by immunoSEQ multiplex PCR; TCRdb stores in-frame clones only, minus some. The repertoire has tens of thousands of clones, around 83% of them found once; the top ten carry 3.5% to 4.5%. The V call is TRBV28, the J call TRBJ2-7; D remains ambiguous. Sequencing input: peripheral blood. This sequence was found in a man in his fifties with acute or convalescent COVID-19. The DNA for the CDR3 is TGTGCCAGCAGCACTTTTTCAAGAGACGAGCAGTACTTC. This sequence encodes CASSTFSRDEQYF.